This TCR beta chain is drawn from a study of T cell changes during pregnancy in multiple sclerosis. Germline CDR1 SGHNT, CDR2 YYREEE (reference sequence). This CDR3 is 13 amino acids long. V gave up 0 bases and J gave up 4 bases, with 7 bases separating them. Sequencing used immunoSEQ multiplex PCR; TCRdb keeps in-frame clones, though not all of them. The sample lists 55,000 to 70,000 clones; around nine tenths were seen once. This clonotype originated in a female donor in good health, enrolled as a control in a pregnancy study. The V gene is TRBV5-4, the J gene TRBJ2-5, with a tentative D call TRBD1 (5 bases). Material: peripheral blood, obtained in the third trimester of pregnancy. The CDR3 nucleotides read TGTGCCAGCAGCTTGGGGGGCCGAGAGACCCAGTACTTC. Protein product: CASSLGGRETQYF.